The source of this T cell receptor beta chain is a study of blood T cell repertoires in COVID-19. TCRdb's copy holds only in-frame clones and misses some; the assay was immunoSEQ multiplex PCR. The top ten clones hold roughly 12% of a sample with 150,000 to 180,000 clones, approximately 80% of them seen once. V gave up 1 base and J gave up 1 base, with 6 bases separating them. Germline assignment: CDR1 SGHDN and CDR2 FVKESK. This CDR3 is built from 14 residues. This clone was counted only a few times. Sequenced sample: peripheral blood. The clonotype originates from a woman aged 60 to 75 with COVID-19, enrolled during active disease. The genes are TRBV14 and TRBJ2-3; no definite D call. The CDR3 DNA is TGTGCCAGCAGCCAAGTATCAGGCACAGATACGCAGTATTTT. Encoded protein: CASSQVSGTDTQYF.